Below are 26 T cell receptor beta chains sequenced from a single sample in a study of cytomegalovirus exposure and HLA in healthy donors. The PCR made use of 60 Vbeta and 13 Jbeta primers. Data came from immunoSEQ multiplex PCR; TCRdb stores just in-frame clones and leaves some out. The data show under 200,000 clones, approximately 78% seen once. The sequenced sample consisted of PBMCs. The receptors were gathered from a young woman in good health and CMV-seronegative.

J is TRBJ1-4 and V is TRBV7-9; D not certain. The CDR3 length is 15 residues. In germline, CDR1 is SEHNR, CDR2 FQNEAQ (reference sequence). The V end was cut by 3 bases, the J end by 0 bases, with 8 bases between. The CDR3 loop is CASSLGSATNEKLFF. As DNA, the CDR3 is TGTGCCAGCAGCTTGGGCTCCGCAACTAATGAAAAACTGTTTTTT.

The J gene is TRBJ2-5, the V gene TRBV19, with 8 bases identical to TRBD1. The J call is in doubt because the DNA end fits TRBJ2-7 better. Germline V CDR1 and CDR2: LNHDA, SQIVND (reference sequence). The CDR3 runs to 15 residues. CDR3 nucleotide sequence: TGTGCCAGTAGTATCGCTCAGGGGGCATTCTACGAGCAGTACTTC. As protein: CASSIAQGAFYEQYF.

Comment on this clone: The conserved phenylalanine or tryptophan is not found at the CDR3 terminus, so this likely reflects a read error. The chain is built from TRBV13 and TRBJ2-3, with D possibly matching TRBD1 (5 bases). The CDR3 sequence is 14 residues long. Trimming stripped 2 bases from V and 4 bases from J, with 10 bases between. In germline, CDR1 is PRHDT, CDR2 FYEKMQ (reference sequence). The CDR3 sequence: CASSLNLGPDTQYV. CDR3 nucleotide sequence: TGTGCCAGCAGCTTAAATCTGGGGCCAGATACGCAGTATGTT.

The gene calls are TRBV5-1 and TRBJ2-1; 11 bases are shared with TRBD2. The CDR3 is 15 residues long. J gave up 9 bases and V 4 bases, and 9 bases lay outside the gene matches. Germline V lookup: CDR1 SGHRS, CDR2 YFSETQ. CDR3 protein: CASSPRGLAAGEQFF. Written as DNA, the CDR3 is TGCGCCAGCAGCCCAAGGGGACTAGCGGCTGGTGAGCAGTTCTTC.

CDR3 nucleotides: TGTGCCAGCAGTGACGTTAGTGGCAATCAGCCCCAGCATTTT. It is translated as CASSDVSGNQPQHF. V usage is TRBV6-1 and J usage is TRBJ1-5; D ambiguous. The V gene's germline CDR1 is MNHNS and CDR2 SASEGT. The CDR3 consists of 14 residues. V lost 3 bases and J 2 bases, leaving 8 bases between the germline ends.

The rearrangement joins TRBV6-5 to TRBJ1-1, with D possibly TRBD1 on 5 matching bases. Trimming removed 4 bases at V and 1 base at J, with 7 bases between. From germline, CDR1 is MNHEY and CDR2 SVGAGI. The CDR3 covers 13 residues. CDR3 sequence: CASSWGGNTEAFF. The CDR3 DNA sequence: TGTGCCAGCAGTTGGGGGGGGAACACTGAAGCTTTCTTT.

A note on this clone: Germline and junction disagree at one end, which may indicate a read error. This chain connects TRBV6-5 to TRBJ1-4; 8 nucleotides align to TRBD1. The CDR3 is 15 residues long. Germline assignment: CDR1 MNHEY and CDR2 SVGAGI. CDR3 sequence (DNA): TGTGCCAGCAGTTACCAGGACAGGGAAATTGAAAAATTGTTTTTT. It encodes CASSYQDREIEKLFF.

The chain joins TRBV5-4 to TRBJ2-3, with TRBD1 identical over 7 bases. Germline CDR1 SGHNT, CDR2 YYREEE (reference sequence). The trim removed 3 bases at V and 4 bases at J, leaving 8 bases unmatched. This CDR3 region has 15 residues. The CDR3 sequence is CASSSKGGRPDTQYF. In DNA form, the CDR3 reads TGTGCCAGCAGCTCGAAAGGGGGCCGGCCAGATACGCAGTATTTT.

The chain carries TRBV18 and TRBJ2-3; the D gene is possibly TRBD1 (5 bases). V gave up 3 bases and J gave up 5 bases, with 18 bases separating them. CDR1 and CDR2 from the germline V gene are KGHSH and LQKENI. The CDR3 has 16 residues. The CDR3 nucleotides are TGTGCCAGCTCACCGCCGTCCAGGGCTGTAGAAGATACGCAGTATTTT. As protein: CASSPPSRAVEDTQYF.

This clone came up a few times. This chain joins TRBV6-1 and TRBJ1-4; D is unclear. Trimming left V 4 bases short and J 0 bases short, with 6 bases between. This CDR3 is built from 14 residues. CDR1 and CDR2 (germline): MNHNS, SASEGT. CDR3 bases: TGTGCCAGCAGTGTCCAGACAACTAATGAAAAACTGTTTTTT. Translating gives CASSVQTTNEKLFF.

V is TRBV7-6 and J is TRBJ2-5, with 8 bases matching TRBD2. Germline V gene lookup returns CDR1 SGHVS and CDR2 FNYEAQ. V shed 5 bases, J shed 5 bases, and the junction held 7 bases outside the gene matches. The CDR3 has 14 residues. In DNA, the CDR3 is TGTGCCAGCAGCCTCTTCCCGGGAGGGGAGACCCAGTACTTC. It codes for CASSLFPGGETQYF.

The chain links TRBV1 to TRBJ2-1; the table gives TRBD2 as D, unverified against the DNA. TRBV1 is designated a pseudogene. The CDR3 runs to 15 residues. The chain's CDR3 is CTSSQSRDYHNEQFF. In DNA form, the CDR3 reads TGCACCAGCAGCCAAAGTCGGGACTATCACAATGAGCAGTTCTTC.

The chain couples TRBV2 to TRBJ1-1; TRBD1 is a possible D gene (6 bases). This CDR3 has 13 residues. The germline CDR1 and CDR2 sequences are SNHLY and FYNNEI. Deletions cut 4 bases from V and 4 bases from J, with 10 bases between. The CDR3 sequence is CASSGQGSTEAFF. The CDR3, as DNA: TGTGCCAGCAGTGGGCAGGGGAGCACTGAAGCTTTCTTT.

V is TRBV13 and J is TRBJ1-5, with 7 bases matching TRBD1. The CDR3 consists of 14 residues. CDR1 PRHDT and CDR2 FYEKMQ come from the germline V gene (reference sequence). Trimming removed 4 bases from V and 3 bases from J; junction bases left unmatched: 3. CDR3 amino acids: CASSYRGANQPQHF. The CDR3 nucleotides are TGTGCCAGCAGCTACAGGGGTGCCAATCAGCCCCAGCATTTT.

The chain recombines TRBV7-3 with TRBJ2-1; D ambiguous. V was shortened by 5 bases and J by 8 bases, with 10 bases between the two germline ends. The CDR3 has 12 residues. Germline CDR1 and CDR2: SGHTA and FQGTGA. This CDR3 is CASSPDTHEQFF. As DNA, the CDR3 is TGTGCCAGCAGCCCCGACACCCATGAGCAGTTCTTC.

The chain couples TRBV28 to TRBJ2-7; a weak D match, TRBD2 (5 bases). The CDR3 consists of 15 residues. Germline V gene sequence: CDR1 MDHEN, CDR2 SYDVKM. Trimming shortened V by 3 bases and J by 3 bases, and 15 bases separated the two germline ends. The CDR3 region has the DNA TGTGCCAGCAGTTTTTCGGGATCGGGCCGCTACGAGCAGTACTTC. This encodes CASSFSGSGRYEQYF.

This chain joins TRBV9 and TRBJ1-1, with TRBD1 as a possible D gene (6 bases). V was cut by 4 bases and J by 0 bases, with 13 bases left in between. CDR1 is SGDLS and CDR2 is YYNGEE in the germline V gene. This CDR3 is 15 amino acids long. The CDR3 DNA sequence: TGTGCCAGCAGCCACGGGACAAACCTGAACACTGAAGCTTTCTTT. Its translation: CASSHGTNLNTEAFF.

The chain uses TRBV4-1 and TRBJ2-1; 8 nucleotides align to TRBD1. CDR1 MGHRA and CDR2 YSYEKL come from the germline V gene. The CDR3 is made up of 18 amino acids. J lost 10 bases, V lost 1 base, and 18 bases had no gene match. The CDR3 is CASSQVDSWDRKGNEQFF. CDR3 in DNA: TGCGCCAGCAGCCAAGTTGATAGTTGGGACAGGAAGGGGAACGAGCAGTTCTTC.

V and J are TRBV7-2 and TRBJ1-2; D remains unclear. Germline V CDR1 and CDR2: SGHTA, FQGNSA. V lost 2 bases, J lost 8 bases, and 9 bases lay in between. The CDR3 totals 12 residues. DNA for the CDR3: TGTGCCAGCAGCTTATCCGGGGAAGGCTACACCTTC. It is translated as CASSLSGEGYTF.

The chain has TRBV28 and TRBJ1-5; a possible D gene is TRBD1 (5 bases). V was shortened by 6 bases and J by 3 bases, with 12 bases between the two germline ends. The germline V gene encodes CDR1 MDHEN and CDR2 SYDVKM. The CDR3 is 14 amino acids. The CDR3 DNA sequence: TGTGCCAGCAGCACGGGAGGGACCAATCAGCCCCAGCATTTT. It yields the protein CASSTGGTNQPQHF.

The rearrangement joins TRBV5-4 to TRBJ1-4, with TRBD1 matching 8 bases. In germline, CDR1 is SGHNT, CDR2 YYREEE (reference sequence). The CDR3 totals 15 residues. V lost 1 base to trimming and J lost 6 bases; unmatched junction nucleotides: 5. CDR3 protein: CASSLSSGGYEKLFF. CDR3 DNA: TGTGCCAGCAGCTTGTCGTCAGGGGGCTATGAAAAACTGTTTTTT.

The chain combines TRBV5-1 with TRBJ1-5, with a possible D match to TRBD1 (6 bases). The ends were cut back, 4 bases at V and 2 bases at J, with 16 bases in the middle. The CDR3 contains 16 residues. Germline V gene lookup returns CDR1 SGHRS and CDR2 YFSETQ. CDR3 sequence (DNA): TGCGCCAGCAGCCCGGGGGGCAGGGAAGGCAATCAGCCCCAGCATTTT. Translating gives CASSPGGREGNQPQHF.

The chain is built from TRBV25-1 and TRBJ2-7; 7 nucleotides line up with TRBD1. The CDR3 spans 14 residues. V lost 5 bases and J lost 2; bases outside the gene matches: 6. Germline values: CDR1 MGHDK, CDR2 SYGVNS. CDR3 nucleotide sequence: TGTGCCAGCAGTTTGACAGGGCGTACCTACGAGCAGTACTTC. This encodes CASSLTGRTYEQYF.

J is TRBJ1-1 and V is TRBV5-4, with D unresolved. V was trimmed by 0 bases and J by 4 bases, leaving 7 bases between them. The CDR3 loop spans 13 amino acids. Germline V gene lookup returns CDR1 SGHNT and CDR2 YYREEE (reference sequence). CDR3 DNA sequence: TGTGCCAGCAGCTTGGAATCCTTCACTGAAGCTTTCTTT. Protein: CASSLESFTEAFF.

V is TRBV18 and J is TRBJ2-1, with 8 bases aligning to TRBD1. CDR1 and CDR2 (germline): KGHSH, LQKENI. The ends lost 1 base at V and 4 bases at J; junction bases unmatched: 6. The CDR3 length is 16 residues. CDR3: CASSPLGRGQYNEQFF. CDR3 in DNA: TGTGCCAGCTCACCACTTGGCAGGGGGCAGTACAATGAGCAGTTCTTC.

The V gene is TRBV4-1, the J gene TRBJ2-7; 9 positions agree with TRBD2. This CDR3 spans 16 amino acids. The V gene end was trimmed by 3 bases and the J gene end by 0 bases; junction bases not matched to a gene: 6. Germline assignment: CDR1 MGHRA and CDR2 YSYEKL. The CDR3 loop is CASSQGAGGSSYEQYF. The CDR3 DNA reads as TGCGCCAGCAGCCAGGGAGCGGGAGGAAGCTCCTACGAGCAGTACTTC.